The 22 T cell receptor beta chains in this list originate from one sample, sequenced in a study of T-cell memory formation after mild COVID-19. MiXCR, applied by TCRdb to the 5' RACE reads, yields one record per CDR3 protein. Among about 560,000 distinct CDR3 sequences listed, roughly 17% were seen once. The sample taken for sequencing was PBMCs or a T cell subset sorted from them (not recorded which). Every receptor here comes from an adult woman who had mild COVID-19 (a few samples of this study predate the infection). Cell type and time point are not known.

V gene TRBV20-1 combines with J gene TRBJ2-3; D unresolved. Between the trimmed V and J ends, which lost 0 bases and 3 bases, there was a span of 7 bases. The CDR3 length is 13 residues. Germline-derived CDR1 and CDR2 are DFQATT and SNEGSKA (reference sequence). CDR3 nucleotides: TGCAGTGCTAGAGACGGAGCGACAGATACGCAGTATTTT. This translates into CSARDGATDTQYF.

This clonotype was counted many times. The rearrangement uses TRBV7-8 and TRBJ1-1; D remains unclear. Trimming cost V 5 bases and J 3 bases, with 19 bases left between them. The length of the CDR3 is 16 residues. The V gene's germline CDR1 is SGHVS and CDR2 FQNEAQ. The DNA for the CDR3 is TGTGCCAGCAGCCCAGTATATCCAGTTCGGTACACTGAAGCTTTCTTT. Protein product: CASSPVYPVRYTEAFF. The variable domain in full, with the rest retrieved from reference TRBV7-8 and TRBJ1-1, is GAGVSQSPRYKVAKRGQDVALRCDPISGHVSLFWYQQALGQGPEFLTYFQNEAQLDKSGLPSDRFFAERPEGSVSTLKIQRTQQEDSAVYLCASSPVYPVRYTEAFFGQGTRLTVV.

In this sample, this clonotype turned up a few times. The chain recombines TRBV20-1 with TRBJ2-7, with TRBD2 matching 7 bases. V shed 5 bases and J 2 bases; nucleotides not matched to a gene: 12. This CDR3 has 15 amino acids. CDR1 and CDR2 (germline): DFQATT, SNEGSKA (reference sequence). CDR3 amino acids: CSALHLTGTTYEQYF. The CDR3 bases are TGCAGTGCTCTCCATTTAACCGGGACTACCTACGAGCAGTACTTC.

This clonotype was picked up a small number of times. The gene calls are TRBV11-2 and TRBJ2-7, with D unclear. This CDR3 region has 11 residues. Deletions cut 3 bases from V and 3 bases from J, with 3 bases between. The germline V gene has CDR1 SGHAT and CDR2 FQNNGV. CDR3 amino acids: CASSFNYEQYF. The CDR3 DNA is TGTGCCAGCAGCTTTAACTACGAGCAGTACTTC.

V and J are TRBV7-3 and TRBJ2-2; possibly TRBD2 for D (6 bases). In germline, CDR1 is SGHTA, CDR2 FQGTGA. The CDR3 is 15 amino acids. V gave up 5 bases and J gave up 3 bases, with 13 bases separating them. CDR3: CASSPPGVYTGELFF. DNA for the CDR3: TGTGCCAGCAGCCCACCGGGGGTTTACACCGGGGAGCTGTTTTTT.

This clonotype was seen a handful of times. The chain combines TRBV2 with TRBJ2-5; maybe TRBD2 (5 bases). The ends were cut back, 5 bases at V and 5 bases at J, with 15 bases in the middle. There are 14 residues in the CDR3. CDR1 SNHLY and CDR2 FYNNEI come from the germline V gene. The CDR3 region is CASSPTYGMETQYF. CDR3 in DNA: TGTGCCAGCAGTCCTACTTACGGGATGGAGACCCAGTACTTC.

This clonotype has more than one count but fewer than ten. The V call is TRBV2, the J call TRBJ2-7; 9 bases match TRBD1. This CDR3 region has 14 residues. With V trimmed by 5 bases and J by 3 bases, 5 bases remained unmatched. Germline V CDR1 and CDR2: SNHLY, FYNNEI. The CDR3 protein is CASSRDRVSYEQYF. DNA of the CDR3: TGTGCCAGCAGTCGGGACAGGGTAAGCTACGAGCAGTACTTC.

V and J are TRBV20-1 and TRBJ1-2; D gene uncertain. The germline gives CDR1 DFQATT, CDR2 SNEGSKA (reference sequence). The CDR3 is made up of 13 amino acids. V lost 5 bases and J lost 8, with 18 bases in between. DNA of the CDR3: TGCAGTGCTGTAGCCCTCCCGGGTGGCGGCTACACCTTC. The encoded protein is CSAVALPGGGYTF.

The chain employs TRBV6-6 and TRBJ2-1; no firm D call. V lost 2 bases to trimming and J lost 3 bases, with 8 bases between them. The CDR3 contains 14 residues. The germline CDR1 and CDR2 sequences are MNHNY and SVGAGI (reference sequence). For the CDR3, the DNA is TGTGCCAGCAGTTACCAGCGAGGCTACAATGAGCAGTTCTTC. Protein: CASSYQRGYNEQFF.

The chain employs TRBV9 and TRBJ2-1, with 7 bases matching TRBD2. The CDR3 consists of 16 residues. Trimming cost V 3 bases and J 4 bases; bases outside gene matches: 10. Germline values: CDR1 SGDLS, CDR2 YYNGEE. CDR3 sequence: CASSAGDYLDYNEQFF. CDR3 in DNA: TGTGCCAGCAGCGCGGGGGACTACCTCGATTACAATGAGCAGTTCTTC.

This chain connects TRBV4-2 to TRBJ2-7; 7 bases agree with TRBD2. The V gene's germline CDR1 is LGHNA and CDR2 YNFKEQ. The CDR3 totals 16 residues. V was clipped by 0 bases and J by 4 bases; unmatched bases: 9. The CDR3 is CASSQEARGNVYEQYF. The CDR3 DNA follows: TGTGCCAGCAGCCAAGAAGCGCGGGGGAATGTATACGAGCAGTACTTC.

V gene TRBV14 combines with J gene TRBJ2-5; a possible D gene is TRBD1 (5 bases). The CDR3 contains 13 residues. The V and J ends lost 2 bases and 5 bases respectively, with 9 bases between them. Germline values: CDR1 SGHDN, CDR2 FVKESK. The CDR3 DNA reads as TGTGCCAGCAGCCAATTCAGGGTGGAGACCCAGTACTTC. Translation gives CASSQFRVETQYF.

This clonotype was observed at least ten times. CDR3 residues: CASSLAGLAARTLYNEQFF. The CDR3 DNA reads as TGTGCCAGCAGCTTAGCAGGACTAGCGGCCCGAACTTTATACAATGAGCAGTTCTTC. The chain is built from TRBV7-9 and TRBJ2-1; 10 nucleotides agree with TRBD2. Trimming cost V 0 bases and J 4 bases; bases outside gene matches: 12. Germline values: CDR1 SEHNR, CDR2 FQNEAQ (reference sequence). The CDR3 runs 19 residues.

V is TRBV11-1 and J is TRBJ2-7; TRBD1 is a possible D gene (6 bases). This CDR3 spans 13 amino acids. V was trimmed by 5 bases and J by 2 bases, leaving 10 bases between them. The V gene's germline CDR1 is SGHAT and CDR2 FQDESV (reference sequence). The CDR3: CASSKDRAYEQYF. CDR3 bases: TGTGCCAGCAGCAAGGACAGAGCCTACGAGCAGTACTTC.

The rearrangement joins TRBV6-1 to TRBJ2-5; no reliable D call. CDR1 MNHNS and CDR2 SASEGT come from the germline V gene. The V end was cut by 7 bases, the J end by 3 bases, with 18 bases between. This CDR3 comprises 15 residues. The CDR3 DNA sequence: TGTGCCAGCACCCCGCTGAGAGCGTGGGAAGAGACCCAGTACTTC. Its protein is CASTPLRAWEETQYF.

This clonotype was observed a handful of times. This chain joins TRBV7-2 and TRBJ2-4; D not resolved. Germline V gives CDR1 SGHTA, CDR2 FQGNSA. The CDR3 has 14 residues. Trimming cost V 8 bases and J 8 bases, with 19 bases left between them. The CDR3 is CASGSFSVGDIQYF. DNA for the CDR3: TGTGCCAGCGGCAGCTTCTCCGTTGGGGACATTCAGTACTTC. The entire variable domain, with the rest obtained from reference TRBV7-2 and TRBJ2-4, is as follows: GAGVSQSPSNKVTEKGKDVELRCDPISGHTALYWYRQSLGQGLEFLIYFQGNSAPDKSGLPSDRFSAERTGGSVSTLTIQRTQQEDSAVYLCASGSFSVGDIQYFGAGTRLSVL.

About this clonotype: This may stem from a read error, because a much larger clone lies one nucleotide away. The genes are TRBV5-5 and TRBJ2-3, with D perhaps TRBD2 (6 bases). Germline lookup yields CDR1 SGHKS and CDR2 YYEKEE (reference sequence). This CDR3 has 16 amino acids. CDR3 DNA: TGTGACAGCAGCTTGGTAGCGGCAGGAGGCACAGATACGCAGTATTTT. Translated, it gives CDSSLVAAGGTDTQYF.

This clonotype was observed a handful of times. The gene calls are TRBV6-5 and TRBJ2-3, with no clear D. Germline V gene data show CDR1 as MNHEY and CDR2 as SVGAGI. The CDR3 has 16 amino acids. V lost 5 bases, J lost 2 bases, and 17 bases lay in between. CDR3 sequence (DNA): TGTGCCAGCAGTAAATTAGGCGTCTTCTTCACAGATACGCAGTATTTT. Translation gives CASSKLGVFFTDTQYF.

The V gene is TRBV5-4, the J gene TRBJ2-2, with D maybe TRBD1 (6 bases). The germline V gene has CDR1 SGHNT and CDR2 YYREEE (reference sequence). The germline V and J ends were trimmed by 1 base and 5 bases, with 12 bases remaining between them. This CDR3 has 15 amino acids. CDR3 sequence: CASSLTGSFTGELFF. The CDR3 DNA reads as TGTGCCAGCAGCTTGACAGGGAGTTTTACCGGGGAGCTGTTTTTT.

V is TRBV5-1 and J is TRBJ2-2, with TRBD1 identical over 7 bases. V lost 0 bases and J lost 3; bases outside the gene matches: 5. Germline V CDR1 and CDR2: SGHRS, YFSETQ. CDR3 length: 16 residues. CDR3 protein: CASSLDGRGYTGELFF. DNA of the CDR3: TGCGCCAGCAGCTTGGACGGCAGGGGGTACACCGGGGAGCTGTTTTTT. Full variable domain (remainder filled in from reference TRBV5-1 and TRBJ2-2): KAGVTQTPRYLIKTRGQQVTLSCSPISGHRSVSWYQQTPGQGLQFLFEYFSETQRNKGNFPGRFSGRQFSNSRSEMNVSTLELGDSALYLCASSLDGRGYTGELFFGEGSRLTVL.

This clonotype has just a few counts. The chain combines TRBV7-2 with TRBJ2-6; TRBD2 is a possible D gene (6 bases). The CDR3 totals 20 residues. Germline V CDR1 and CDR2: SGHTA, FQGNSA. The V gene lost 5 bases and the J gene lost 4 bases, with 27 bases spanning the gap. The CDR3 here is CASSTPSGRELMGGANVLTF. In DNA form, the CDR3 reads TGTGCCAGCAGCACCCCTTCGGGACGGGAGCTCATGGGCGGGGCCAACGTCCTGACTTTC.

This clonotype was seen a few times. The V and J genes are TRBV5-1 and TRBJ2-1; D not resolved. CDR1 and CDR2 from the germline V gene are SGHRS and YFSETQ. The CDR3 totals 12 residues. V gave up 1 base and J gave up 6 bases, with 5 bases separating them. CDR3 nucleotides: TGCGCCAGCAGCTTGTCGATCAATGAGCAGTTCTTC. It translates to CASSLSINEQFF. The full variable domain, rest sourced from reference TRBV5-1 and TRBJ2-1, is KAGVTQTPRYLIKTRGQQVTLSCSPISGHRSVSWYQQTPGQGLQFLFEYFSETQRNKGNFPGRFSGRQFSNSRSEMNVSTLELGDSALYLCASSLSINEQFFGPGTRLTVL.